This T cell receptor beta chain stems from a study of cytomegalovirus exposure and HLA in healthy donors (dated by TCRdb to about 2017). Study-level background: According to an earlier analysis of 550 to 750 of the donors, 150 million to 200 million T cells yielded some 120 million unique TCR beta sequences and 250 to 350 Gb of sequence data. Around 300 gigabases of sequencing data and roughly 90 million unique TCR sequences were included in an early release covering roughly 700 HLA-typed donors. Among the 398 genotyped donors, around 81% belonged to the genetic ancestry cluster associated with self-reported Caucasian donors. The study was designed to test whether signatures of past pathogen exposure could be identified by cataloging public T cell receptors. The T cell repertoires of under 700 subjects were profiled by immunosequencing and related to cytomegalovirus serostatus. In addition to the first cohort of 666 subjects, a separate validation cohort of 130 or so different subjects was used. To predict cytomegalovirus infection status, the study brought together high-throughput TCR immunosequencing, statistical association of individual TCRs with disease status, and machine learning. A later analysis re-analyzed previously published TCR beta repertoires from roughly 690 donors and added high-resolution HLA genotyping to study TCR occurrence patterns. In the later analysis, no new phenotypic data were used to find candidate immune exposures; instead, reliance was placed on TCR beta sequences and their occurrence across donors. To decide whether each TCR beta V gene segment behaved as functional or pseudogenic, an earlier analysis of fewer than 750 of the donors relied on high-throughput TCR beta sequencing. Donor age, sex, ethnicity and CMV serostatus were collected together with the repertoire data. In a later genetic analysis, genome-wide SNP genotypes for about 65% of the roughly 670 donors were used, and that subset was treated as a discovery cohort. All discovery cohort repertoires had been generated using a single sequencing platform. Both class I and class II loci were covered by HLA typing, at four-digit resolution. Typing coverage differed by locus: A, B, C, DRB1 and DQB1 were typed in about 629-640 donors, DQA1 in about 550, DPA1 in some 610, and DPB1 in around 490. About 5 DR-DQ haplotypes were handled as single units for association and clustering, since linkage in the cohort was strong. Among about 390 genotyped donors of the cohort, an average of about 240,000 unique TCR beta nucleotide sequences were sequenced per donor, around 20% of them non-productive. Study-level results and caveats: Compared with the 666-donor mean, donors in an Asian-associated ancestry cluster had fewer N-insertions in productive TCRs, according to a later genetic analysis. In the study, 150 to 200 TCR beta chains were listed as associated with cytomegalovirus. In an earlier analysis of fewer than 700 of the donors, most TCR beta V segments appeared in productive rearrangements about 90% or about 30% of the time, broadly matching IMGT annotations. Because some donors lacked HLA typing at each locus, the association tests relied only on the typed subset. It was suggested by the authors that the approach could potentially be generalized to other disease states and immunological phenotypes. A group of highly shared sequence variants was considered likely to be a technical artifact of the sequencing pipeline. A later analysis reported that several top co-occurrence clusters appeared linked to parvovirus B19, influenza, CMV and Epstein-Barr virus. CMV serostatus was the only immune exposure information available for the cohort. In this cohort, only TCR beta chains were sequenced, and detectable features were limited by the absence of alpha or paired-chain data. Three of the identified cytomegalovirus-associated TCR beta chains were confirmed in vitro to be specific for cytomegalovirus antigens. Compared with equally common non-associated chains, HLA-associated TCR beta chains in a later analysis were more clonally expanded and had lower generation probabilities. Linkage disequilibrium might explain the correlated functional status among segregating V segments, but an unknown experimental factor could not be ruled out. A further reported finding was that TCR beta sequences accurately predicted the HLA-A and HLA-B alleles for most subjects in the first cohort. Because counts were too low, seventeen rarely observed V segments, including chromosome 9 orphons, were excluded from the earlier analysis of some 590 of the donors. Roughly uniform sequencing depth across donors was assumed in presence/absence analyses, although this assumption may not hold. At a false discovery rate of 0.05, a later analysis linked under 20,000 TCR beta sequences to specific HLA alleles. The classifier was reported to diagnose cytomegalovirus status with high specificity and sensitivity in both the original and validation cohorts. A later genetic analysis associated a missense DCLRE1C variant with V-gene and J-gene trimming of TCR beta chains, and an independent cohort replicated the association. Most TCR sequences were observed very rarely across donors, whereas some public TCRs were present in many individuals. According to a later analysis, TCR association rates differed among HLA loci, with DRB1 alleles showing the most associated TCRs and HLA-C alleles showing the fewest. Because the 87-base-pair reads could not distinguish some IMGT-functional V segments, including TRBV6-2 and TRBV6-3, those segments were excluded. Strong co-occurrence of HLA alleles, especially DR and DQ, made assigning TCR associations to individual alleles difficult. Most CMV-associated TCR beta chains appeared to be HLA-restricted in a later analysis, and the HLA associations seemed to be driven largely by CMV exposure.

The CDR3 goes from the cysteine to the phenylalanine over 12 residues. The CDR3 DNA has 36 bases and is translated from base 1. CDR1 and CDR2 are read off the germline V gene as MNHEY and SVGAGI. V is clipped by 6 bases and J by 4 bases, and the sequence between their germline boundaries is 9 bases long. Library prep was done by the immunoSEQ multiplex PCR assay. The multiplex PCR relied on a mix of 60 forward primers for TCR Vbeta segments and 13 reverse primers for TCR Jbeta segments. Amplification of the CDR3 region of rearranged TCR beta genes was performed with a multiplex PCR assay on genomic DNA. The amplified TCR beta libraries were sequenced on the Illumina HiSeq System as 87-base-pair reads. Per the source publication's procedure: A later analysis tallied 70 million to 100 million unique TCR beta chains across the 666 repertoires, and approximately 12 million of those chains were shared by two or more donors. To remove PCR and sequencing errors, raw reads were error-corrected and collapsed into unique sequences using a nearest-neighbor algorithm that merged closely related sequences. To assign V, D and J gene segments, CDR3 sequences were aligned to IMGT reference sequences. Each retained sequence needed at least a six-nucleotide match to both a V gene segment and a J gene segment. Rearrangements were called productive when the CDR3 lacked stop codons and stayed in frame with V and J; all others were non-productive. Following IMGT convention, CDR3 was defined as the stretch from the second conserved V-encoded cysteine up to the conserved J-encoded phenylalanine. The earlier analysis of roughly 590 of the donors excluded sequences that lacked an unambiguous match to a single V gene segment. In an earlier analysis of some 590 of the donors, V segments were called functional above 56.7% productive rearrangements and were called segregating when the between-donor standard deviation exceeded 5%. A statistical classification framework was developed to diagnose cytomegalovirus status using the catalog of TCR beta chain sequences. In a later analysis, V and J genes were assigned by comparing TCR nucleotide sequences against IMGT/GENE-DB human TR gene sequences. Using the TCRdist pipeline, a later analysis assigned CDR3 sequences along with most-parsimonious VDJ recombination scenarios. In a later analysis, each TCR beta chain was defined by its CDR3 amino acid sequence together with its V-gene family, and reads without a unique V-gene family were excluded. As a way to deal with suspected cross-contamination and a sequencing artifact, a later analysis dropped hundreds of nucleotide sequences that were highly shared and had low generation probability. In a later analysis, a clonal expansion index was calculated for each public chain from normalized within-repertoire ranks of inferred template counts. A later analysis computed generation probabilities with a VDJ recombination model fitted to out-of-frame rearrangements, and checked the results against IGoR. In a later analysis, TCR-TCR, TCR-HLA and TCR-CMV co-occurrence was scored with hypergeometric tests, and a repertoire-size bias correction was applied to TCR pairs. A later analysis estimated false discovery rates by permuting HLA or CMV assignments 20 times. A later analysis grouped co-occurring TCRs with DBSCAN, adding TCRdist sequence similarity when clustering within HLA-allele-positive subsets. For co-occurrence clustering, repertoires with fewer than 30,000 or more than 120,000 public chains were excluded, along with five repertoires with anomalous nucleotide sharing. TCRdb's version of the immuneACCESS table is confined to in-frame rearrangements and falls short of the full clone set. An unresolved V gene accounts for under half of the shortfall where checked; the remainder is of unknown origin. The DNA gave D and trimming, while V, J and clone size come from that table. The table kept for this sample lists about 160,000 clones. The ten largest clonotypes hold 1.3% of the sample.

The cohort was made up of 650 to 700 healthy bone marrow donors. At the time of sampling, all cohort members were nominally healthy, though unrecorded immune exposures were likely present. The donor was CMV seronegative and belonged to the group of 352 seronegative cohort members. A peripheral blood sample was collected from each donor, and TCR beta sequencing was performed on peripheral blood mononuclear cells. The Qiagen DNeasy Blood Extraction Kit was used to extract genomic DNA from the blood cell samples. Regarding this clone: Its antigen specificity is not known.

The chain is encoded by TRBV6-5 joined to TRBJ1-1; perhaps TRBD1 is the D gene, with 6 bases matching. This sequence originates from a woman aged 60-70 years in good health and CMV-seronegative. Material for sequencing was PBMCs. The sequenced DNA is TGTGCCAGCAGACAGGGCGGCACTGAAGCTTTCTTT. This encodes CASRQGGTEAFF.